This TCR beta chain was recorded in a study of blood T cells in healthy people across ages (dated by TCRdb to between 2014 and 2016). For the wider study: In model experiments, template switching captured roughly one uniquely barcoded TCR beta cDNA molecule for every two T cells. Using the same blood draw, the study looked at two additional independent replicas of 1 million unique cDNA reads for two donors, one aged 18 to 30 and the other aged 80 or older. Using deep sequencing normalized with unique cDNA molecular identifiers, the study measured how TCR beta repertoire diversity changes with age. Four age groups were formed from the donors: young (average 16 years), middle-aged (approximately 41), aged (approximately 60) and long-lived (82). Donors of different ages were randomly distributed across sequencing lanes to avoid experimental bias.

General study outcomes and caveats: The CMV infection status of donors was not known, potentially confounding age-related changes in expanded clonotypes. Compared with the aged group, the long-lived group had more naive CD4+ T cells, fewer expanded clones and increased TCR diversity, suggesting age selection. Observed TCR beta diversity per million T cells fell roughly linearly with age, and a significant reduction was already apparent by age approximately 40. A strong correlation was found between observed TCR beta diversity and the percentage of naive T cells measured by flow cytometry. Estimates of total diversity from one million sequenced T cells were regarded as lower bounds and underestimates. Conclusive comparison of naive and antigen-experienced compartments was prevented by the profiling of bulk unsorted PBMCs.

The library was generated by 5' RACE. The listed sequencing device is Illumina HiSeq 2500. The second PCR ran for about 6 to 12 cycles and used a J-beta primer mix along with a sample-barcoded 5' primer. A template-switch 5' adaptor carrying 12 random nucleotides introduced a unique molecular identifier onto each TCR beta cDNA molecule. Each sample yielded at least 3 million CDR3-containing paired-end reads. First-strand cDNA synthesis was performed from all RNA using the Mint cDNA synthesis kit, with priming by a TRBC-specific oligonucleotide. All cDNA was treated with uracil-DNA glycosylase and then went through a first 18-cycle PCR with the universal primers M1SS and BC2_uni_R. In the original analysis: Each sample was normalized by randomly selecting 1 million high-quality reads, each carrying a distinct molecular identifier. Reads with shared molecular identifiers were discarded instead of being binned into consensus sequences. MiTCR, with a Q25 quality threshold and the strictest error-elimination algorithm, was used for CDR3 identification, clonotype clustering and error correction. Lower-bound total TCR beta diversity was estimated with a nonparametric unseen species model using Euler transformation. TCRdb ran its own pipeline on the public reads, namely fastp trimming at Q25 and MiXCR clone calling, and kept in-frame beta chains. Each CDR3 protein gets just one entry, which takes the most common genes and DNA from the rows behind it. TCRdb's processing, not the authors' own work, is the source of the V and J calls. Present in this sample are 1.5 million to 2 million distinct CDR3 sequences, roughly 27% of which were seen just once. Approximately 7.7% of the sample rests with the top ten.

This clonotype was seen more than once but under ten times. The antigen it binds to is not known. No much larger clone exists at a distance of one base, and base qualities are not known. Donors were a few dozen systemically healthy Caucasian individuals from Russia aged roughly 6 to 90 years. Around 10 milliliters of peripheral blood were collected from each donor into EDTA-treated Vacutainer tubes. PBMCs were isolated by Ficoll-Paque density-gradient centrifugation, with at least 6 million obtained per sample. Total RNA was extracted from PBMCs with Trizol reagent, with at least 6 micrograms obtained per sample. For every donor, an aliquot of PBMCs went through flow cytometry to measure the percentages of naive CD45RAhigh/CD27high T cells. The trim is 4 bases for V and 6 bases for J, with a gap of 13 bases between the germline ends. Taken from cysteine to phenylalanine, the CDR3 has 14 residues. Only the CDR3 DNA stays, 42 bases, in frame from base 1. CDR1 SGHTA and CDR2 FQGTGA are derived from the germline V gene.

The receptor's source is a woman aged 25 to 39 in good health. The chain joins TRBV7-3 to TRBJ2-1; TRBD1 could be the D gene, as 5 bases match. The sequenced sample consisted of blood. In nucleotides, the sequence is TGTGCCAGCAGCTGGGGTTCAGGGTCCAATGAGCAGTTCTTC. This translates into CASSWGSGSNEQFF.